This is a list of T cell receptor beta chains from one sample in a study of beta chain features in type 1 diabetes. Sequenced by immunoSEQ multiplex PCR; TCRdb stores in-frame clones only, minus some. Of fewer than 900,000 clones in the sample, under 20% were seen once. Sequencing input: naive CD4+ T cells from blood. Receptors were obtained from a woman between 18 and 29 years old in good health. Both conserved end residues are part of each CDR3. A D gene is named only where the DNA matches it firmly. Expanded clones are given a class, and other clones once, few, many or no size at all.

TRBJ2-1,-,TRBV7-9,-,TGTGCCAGCAGGGGGGGCAACTCCTACAATGAGCAGTTCTTC,CASRGGNSYNEQFF
TRBJ2-7,-,TRBV28,-,TGTGCCAGCAACACTTGGGCGGGGCGGGGCCTTCCCTACGAGCAGTACTTC,CASNTWAGRGLPYEQYF
TRBJ1-5,-,TRBV19,-,TGTGCCAGTAGCCTGCGGGGGAATAGCAATCAGCCCCAGCATTTT,CASSLRGNSNQPQHF
TRBJ1-5,-,TRBV20-1,-,TGCAGTCCGGACCGCAATCAGCCCCAGCATTTT,CSPDRNQPQHF
TRBJ2-7,-,TRBV4-2,TRBD1,TGTGCCAGCAGCCAAGCGGCCGGGACAGGTGACTACGAGCAGTACTTC,CASSQAAGTGDYEQYF
TRBJ2-3,few,TRBV20-1,-,TGCAGTGCTAGGGGTGGAGATACGCAGTATTTT,CSARGGDTQYF
TRBJ2-7,few,TRBV5-1,-,TGCGCCAGCAGCCAGTCGGCGGGATTTTCCTACGAGCAGTACTTC,CASSQSAGFSYEQYF
TRBJ1-2,few,TRBV5-4,-,TGTGCCAGCAGCTTGGGGGGGAAGGATGGCTACACCTTC,CASSLGGKDGYTF
TRBJ2-3,few,TRBV5-1,TRBD2,TGCGCCAGCAGCATCCCTAGCGGGAGTACCACAGATACGCAGTATTTT,CASSIPSGSTTDTQYF
TRBJ1-2,-,TRBV28,-,TGTGCCAGCAGTCCCCCCAGGGACCCCTATGGCTACACCTTC,CASSPPRDPYGYTF
TRBJ2-3,-,TRBV5-1,-,TGCGCCAGCAGTAGCAGCACAGATACGCAGTATTTT,CASSSSTDTQYF
TRBJ1-2,-,TRBV4-2,-,TGTGCCAGCAGCTTGATGGGACCGTATGGCTACACCTTC,CASSLMGPYGYTF
TRBJ1-2,-,TRBV2,-,TGTGCCAGCAGGGAGGACAGTTATGGCTACACCTTC,CASREDSYGYTF
TRBJ1-2,-,TRBV28,-,TGTGCCAGCGGCCGTCCCTTCTATGGCTACACCTTC,CASGRPFYGYTF
TRBJ2-1,-,TRBV5-1,TRBD2,TGCGCCAGCAGCTTAGGGCCTAGCGGGCTCAATGAGCAGTTCTTC,CASSLGPSGLNEQFF
TRBJ2-2,few,TRBV7-3,TRBD2,TGTGCCAGCAGCCGGACTAGCGGGAGTTTCGGGGAGCTGTTTTTT,CASSRTSGSFGELFF
TRBJ2-1,-,TRBV29-1,TRBD2,TGCAGCGTTGCGTGGACTAGCGGGATCTACAATGAGCAGTTCTTC,CSVAWTSGIYNEQFF
TRBJ2-5,few,TRBV9,TRBD2,TGTGCCAGCAGCGTTGGACTAGCGGGGCTGGGGGAGACCCAGTACTTC,CASSVGLAGLGETQYF
TRBJ2-7,-,TRBV11-1,-,TGTGCCAGCAGCTTAGAAGGCGCAGCCGCTCGCGACGAGCAGTACTTC,CASSLEGAAARDEQYF
TRBJ2-1,-,TRBV4-1,-,TGCGCCAGCAGCCAAGGTAGGGCCGTGAGCTCCTACAATGAGCAGTTCTTC,CASSQGRAVSSYNEQFF
TRBJ2-2,few,TRBV25-1,TRBD1,TGTGCCAGCAGGGGGACAGACGTAAACACCGGGGAGCTGTTTTTT,CASRGTDVNTGELFF
TRBJ2-3,-,TRBV30,-,TGTGCCTGGAGCGTCTCTCTTGGCGGCCTCAGGGTTAGCACAGATACGCAGTATTTT,CAWSVSLGGLRVSTDTQYF
TRBJ2-7,few,TRBV7-9,TRBD2,TGTGCCAGCAGCTCCCAGTCCCCAACTAGCGGATACGAGCAGTACTTC,CASSSQSPTSGYEQYF
TRBJ2-7,few,TRBV10-3,TRBD1,TGTGCCATCAGTAAGGGGGCGCACGAGCAGTACTTC,CAISKGAHEQYF
TRBJ2-1,-,TRBV18,TRBD2,TGTGCCAGCTCACCCCGAACTAGCGCGAATGAGCAGTTCTTC,CASSPRTSANEQFF
TRBJ2-3,-,TRBV10-3,-,TGTGCCATCAGTGAGGGCCTGAGGGGAGGGCAGTATTTT,CAISEGLRGGQYF
TRBJ1-2,few,TRBV5-1,-,TGCGCCAGCAGAGTGGGCACGGCTAACTATGGCTACACCTTC,CASRVGTANYGYTF
TRBJ1-3,-,TRBV7-2,-,TGTGCCAGCAGCTTAGAAAGGGACCGTCGTGGAAACACCATATATTTT,CASSLERDRRGNTIYF
TRBJ1-1,-,TRBV2,-,TGTGCCAGCAGACGGGACGCCGCCCTCCACACTGAAGCTTTCTTT,CASRRDAALHTEAFF
TRBJ2-3,-,TRBV5-1,TRBD2,TGCGCCAGCAGCTTGGAAGTAGCGGGAGGGTACGCAGATACGCAGTATTTT,CASSLEVAGGYADTQYF
TRBJ1-2,-,TRBV6-5,TRBD1,TGTGCCAGCAGTTACTCAGCAGGGGGCACCAGCTATGGCTACACCTTC,CASSYSAGGTSYGYTF
TRBJ1-2,-,TRBV7-9,TRBD1,TGTGCCAGCAGCTCCGGACAGGGAGACTATGGCTACACCTTC,CASSSGQGDYGYTF
TRBJ2-7,-,TRBV4-1,-,TGCGCCAGCAGCCAAGTGAAAGTAGACAGCTCCTACGAGCAGTACTTC,CASSQVKVDSSYEQYF
TRBJ2-3,-,TRBV7-2,TRBD2,TGTGCCAGCAGCTTAGGGGGGAGGGCAGATACGCAGTATTTT,CASSLGGRADTQYF
TRBJ2-1,few,TRBV5-1,TRBD2,TGCGCCAGCAGCCGAGGACTAGCGGGATCTGAGCAGTTCTTC,CASSRGLAGSEQFF
TRBJ1-2,-,TRBV28,TRBD1,TGTGCCAGCAGTCCCCAAACCGGGACAGGCTATGGCTACACCTTC,CASSPQTGTGYGYTF
TRBJ1-2,few,TRBV25-1,-,TGTGCCAGCAGTACAGGGTATGGCTACACCTTC,CASSTGYGYTF
TRBJ2-1,-,TRBV6-5,-,TGTGCCAGCAGTTACAATAGACTCCGGTACAATGAGCAGTTCTTC,CASSYNRLRYNEQFF
TRBJ1-2,-,TRBV27,-,TGTGCCAGCAGTACGGACAGCCGAGGGGATCGCTACACCTTC,CASSTDSRGDRYTF